The 31 T cell receptor beta chains below all came from one sample that was sequenced in a study of blood T cell repertoires in COVID-19. The assay was immunoSEQ multiplex PCR, and TCRdb's table has in-frame clones only and misses some. The data hold 40,000 to 50,000 clones, with around 83% observed a single time. The specimen was peripheral blood. These TCRs come from a woman of 80 years or more with acute or convalescent COVID-19.

This clone came up a few times. V and J are TRBV6-5 and TRBJ1-6, with TRBD1 matching 9 bases. With 0 bases clipped from V and 7 bases from J, the junction kept 1 base outside the gene matches. CDR1 and CDR2 (germline): MNHEY, SVGAGI. CDR3 length: 15 residues. CDR3 loop: CASSYSGQGNSPLHF. The DNA for the CDR3 is TGTGCCAGCAGTTACTCGGGACAGGGCAATTCACCCCTCCACTTT.

This sequence joins TRBV7-9 and TRBJ1-2, with 7 bases aligning to TRBD1. The V and J ends lost 5 bases and 4 bases, in that order; junction bases with no gene match: 4. The CDR3 totals 13 residues. Per germline, CDR1 SEHNR and CDR2 FQNEAQ (reference sequence). The CDR3 coding sequence is TGTGCCAGCAGCCCCAGGGGGTCCTATGGCTACACCTTC. Amino acids: CASSPRGSYGYTF.

The V and J genes are TRBV5-1 and TRBJ2-3; 7 nucleotides agree with TRBD1. This CDR3 comprises 15 residues. J gave up 5 bases and V 4 bases, and 10 bases lay outside the gene matches. The V gene's germline CDR1 is SGHRS and CDR2 YFSETQ. CDR3 nucleotides: TGCGCCAGCAGCCCGGCCGGGACAGACGGAGATACGCAGTATTTT. This sequence encodes CASSPAGTDGDTQYF.

The gene calls are TRBV7-2 and TRBJ2-5; 10 bases line up with TRBD2. Germline-derived CDR1 and CDR2 are SGHTA and FQGNSA. J lost 5 bases, V lost 4 bases, and 10 bases had no gene match. This CDR3 has 16 amino acids. The CDR3 protein is CASSSPGLAFSETQYF. The CDR3 DNA follows: TGTGCCAGCAGCTCGCCGGGACTAGCGTTTTCGGAGACCCAGTACTTC.

This clone has more than one count but fewer than ten. The chain joins TRBV3-1 (or the pseudogene TRBV3-2) to TRBJ1-4, with a possible D match to TRBD1 (5 bases). Germline V gene data show CDR1 as LGHDT and CDR2 as YNNKEL (reference sequence). The germline V and J ends were trimmed by 0 bases and 5 bases, with 19 bases remaining between them. This CDR3 contains 18 residues. The CDR3 loop is CASSQEINFWDSNEKLFF. The CDR3 region has the DNA TGTGCCAGCAGCCAAGAAATAAACTTCTGGGACTCGAATGAAAAACTGTTTTTT.

The CDR3: CASSLSGATGELFF. The CDR3 DNA sequence: TGTGCCAGCAGCCTTAGCGGGGCGACCGGGGAGCTGTTTTTT. The chain employs TRBV6-5 and TRBJ2-2, with TRBD2 identical over 8 bases. This CDR3 comprises 14 residues. CDR1 and CDR2 from the germline V gene are MNHEY and SVGAGI. J was trimmed by 5 bases and V by 6 bases; bases with no gene match: 5.

The chain has TRBV24-1 and TRBJ1-2; D gene uncertain. Trimming shortened V by 0 bases and J by 8 bases, and 3 bases separated the two germline ends. Germline V gene lookup returns CDR1 KGHDR and CDR2 SFDVKD. The CDR3 is 11 amino acids. CDR3 region: CATSDLPGYTF. The CDR3 DNA sequence: TGTGCCACCAGTGATTTGCCGGGCTACACCTTC.

CDR3 loop: CASSLSDRALFTEAFF. As DNA, the CDR3 is TGTGCCAGCAGCTTATCGGACAGGGCTTTGTTCACTGAAGCTTTCTTT. The genes are TRBV7-9 and TRBJ1-1; 8 nucleotides align to TRBD1. The germline CDR1 and CDR2 sequences are SEHNR and FQNEAQ (reference sequence). This CDR3 has 16 amino acids. Trimming removed 2 bases from V and 4 bases from J; junction bases left unmatched: 9.

V is TRBV9 and J is TRBJ2-1; D remains unclear. CDR1 is SGDLS, CDR2 YYNGEE, per germline. V was trimmed by 4 bases and J by 1 base, leaving 15 bases between them. The CDR3 covers 16 residues. The CDR3 reads CASSPPPRSSYNEQFF. DNA for the CDR3: TGTGCCAGCAGCCCCCCCCCTAGAAGTTCCTACAATGAGCAGTTCTTC. Based on the CDR3 plus reference TRBV9 and TRBJ2-1, the full variable domain is DSGVTQTPKHLITATGQRVTLRCSPRSGDLSVYWYQQSLDQGLQFLIQYYNGEERAKGNILERFSAQQFPDLHSELNLSSLELGDSALYFCASSPPPRSSYNEQFFGPGTRLTVL.

J is TRBJ1-3 and V is TRBV11-2, with no clear D. The CDR3 runs 15 residues. Germline values: CDR1 SGHAT, CDR2 FQNNGV. Trimming stripped 0 bases from V and 0 bases from J, with 6 bases between. For the CDR3, the DNA is TGTGCCAGCAGCTTAGATCCCAGCTCTGGAAACACCATATATTTT. As protein: CASSLDPSSGNTIYF. Full variable domain (outside the CDR3, taken from reference TRBV11-2 and TRBJ1-3): EAGVAQSPRYKIIEKRQSVAFWCNPISGHATLYWYQQILGQGPKLLIQFQNNGVVDDSQLPKDRFSAERLKGVDSTLKIQPAKLEDSAVYLCASSLDPSSGNTIYFGEGSWLTVV.

CDR3 DNA sequence: TGCGCCAGCAGCCCAGACAGGGGGTCCGGCTACACCTTC. This gives the protein CASSPDRGSGYTF. This chain connects TRBV5-1 to TRBJ1-2; TRBD1 agrees at 9 bases. This CDR3 comprises 13 residues. Germline lookup yields CDR1 SGHRS and CDR2 YFSETQ. Germline trimming cut 4 bases from V and 8 bases from J; bases unmatched to any gene: 6.

V is TRBV5-1 and J is TRBJ2-3; D may be TRBD1 (5 bases). CDR3 length equals 15 residues. The ends were cut back, 0 bases at V and 2 bases at J, with 10 bases in the middle. CDR1 and CDR2 (germline): SGHRS, YFSETQ. CDR3 in amino acids: CASSLAVQVTDTQYF. In DNA form, the CDR3 reads TGCGCCAGCAGCTTGGCAGTACAGGTCACAGATACGCAGTATTTT.

This rearrangement joins TRBV2 to TRBJ2-3, with 13 bases lining up with TRBD2. V was pared by 4 bases and J by 5 bases, with 3 bases of the junction left unmatched. Germline-derived CDR1 and CDR2 are SNHLY and FYNNEI. The CDR3 is 15 residues long. The CDR3 protein is CASSVLAGGVDTQYF. The CDR3 nucleotides are TGTGCCAGCAGTGTACTAGCGGGGGGGGTAGATACGCAGTATTTT.

V and J are TRBV10-3 and TRBJ2-7, with D possibly TRBD2 on 6 matching bases. The CDR3 contains 15 residues. V lost 0 bases, J lost 2 bases, and 11 bases lay in between. Germline assignment: CDR1 ENHRY and CDR2 SYGVKD. This CDR3 is CAISESGRFPYEQYF. The CDR3 DNA reads TGTGCCATCAGTGAGTCGGGGAGGTTCCCCTACGAGCAGTACTTC.

The chain is built from TRBV11-2 and TRBJ2-3; 8 bases match TRBD2. The J segment lost 6 bases and the V segment lost 5 bases, leaving 13 bases of the junction unmatched. The germline V gene encodes CDR1 SGHAT and CDR2 FQNNGV. The CDR3 runs 16 residues. The CDR3 is CASSPLGAGLGDTQYF. CDR3 in DNA: TGTGCCAGCAGCCCCCTGGGGGCGGGACTAGGGGATACGCAGTATTTT.

This clone came up a few times. J is TRBJ1-1 and V is TRBV5-5; 11 bases fit TRBD1. The ends lost 3 bases at V and 0 bases at J; junction bases unmatched: 16. CDR1 is SGHKS and CDR2 is YYEKEE in the germline V gene (reference sequence). The CDR3 has 20 residues. CDR3 coding DNA: TGTGCCAGCAGCTCCTCCCCTCTGGGACAGGGGGGGGGAATGAACACTGAAGCTTTCTTT. Its translation is CASSSSPLGQGGGMNTEAFF.

V is TRBV5-5 and J is TRBJ1-5; D unclear. Germline assignment: CDR1 SGHKS and CDR2 YYEKEE (reference sequence). Trimming took 3 bases from V and 3 from J, leaving 10 bases between them. CDR3 length equals 14 residues. In DNA form, the CDR3 reads TGTGCCAGCAGCTCGGACTTGGCCAATCAGCCCCAGCATTTT. It translates to CASSSDLANQPQHF.

The V gene is TRBV10-3, the J gene TRBJ2-7; 7 bases agree with TRBD1. In germline, CDR1 is ENHRY, CDR2 SYGVKD. The junction had 9 bases not matched to a gene; V was cut back by 9 bases and J by 1 base. The CDR3 spans 14 residues. The CDR3 region is CAIAEGQPSYEQYF. CDR3 sequence (DNA): TGTGCCATAGCAGAGGGACAGCCGTCCTACGAGCAGTACTTC.

This sequence joins TRBV30 and TRBJ1-4, with 11 positions matching TRBD1. V dropped 0 bases and J dropped 7; count of bases not matched to a gene: 4. Germline lookup yields CDR1 GTSNPN and CDR2 SVGIG (reference sequence). CDR3 length equals 15 residues. CDR3 amino acids: CAWSVGTGGGEKLFF. The CDR3 nucleotides read TGTGCCTGGAGTGTTGGGACAGGGGGTGGTGAAAAACTGTTTTTT.

The chain employs TRBV12-5 and TRBJ2-3; a possible D gene is TRBD2 (7 bases). Germline V gives CDR1 LGHNT, CDR2 FRNRAP. V lost 5 bases and J 4 bases, leaving 22 bases between the germline ends. This CDR3 has 17 residues. Written as DNA, the CDR3 is TGTGCTAGTGGTCCGAACCTAGGACGGGGGGCAGCAGATACGCAGTATTTT. It is translated as CASGPNLGRGAADTQYF.

The chain links TRBV10-3 to TRBJ2-2; 7 bases are a match to TRBD2. The CDR3 runs to 13 residues. J was trimmed by 5 bases and V by 7 bases; bases with no gene match: 4. The germline V gene has CDR1 ENHRY and CDR2 SYGVKD. CDR3 sequence (DNA): TGTGCCATCAATGCAGCGGGGACCGGGGAGCTGTTTTTT. Protein: CAINAAGTGELFF.

The rearrangement uses TRBV10-3 and TRBJ2-1; 8 bases fit TRBD2. The CDR3 sequence is 16 residues long. Germline CDR1 ENHRY, CDR2 SYGVKD. The V segment lost 4 bases and the J segment 3 bases; nucleotides outside the gene matches: 8. DNA of the CDR3: TGTGCCATCAGTGTGGGTGGTCGGGGGGGCTACAATGAGCAGTTCTTC. It codes for CAISVGGRGGYNEQFF.

This clone was seen a single time. The chain combines TRBV7-9 with TRBJ1-2; unclear D gene. V was trimmed by 1 base and J by 6 bases, leaving 15 bases between them. This CDR3 has 15 amino acids. CDR1 and CDR2 from the germline V gene are SEHNR and FQNEAQ (reference sequence). The CDR3 bases are TGTGCCAGCAGCTTAGACGGGAGCCACCCAGATGGCTACACCTTC. It codes for CASSLDGSHPDGYTF.

The chain employs TRBV14 and TRBJ1-1; a possible D gene is TRBD1 (5 bases). The CDR3 loop spans 15 amino acids. Germline V gives CDR1 SGHDN, CDR2 FVKESK. With 1 base removed from V and 0 bases from J, the gap between germline ends came to 9 bases. This CDR3 is CASSQGQLMNTEAFF. CDR3 DNA: TGTGCCAGCAGCCAAGGACAGCTGATGAACACTGAAGCTTTCTTT.

The chain links TRBV12-3 or TRBV12-4 to TRBJ1-5; D gene unclear. This CDR3 is 13 amino acids long. The V gene lost 5 bases and the J gene lost 3 bases, with 8 bases spanning the gap. CDR3 sequence (DNA): TGTGCCAGCAGTCGTGGGCTCAATCAGCCCCAGCATTTT. This gives the protein CASSRGLNQPQHF.

This rearrangement joins TRBV7-2 to TRBJ1-1, with D hard to call. The CDR3 runs to 16 residues. V was pared by 3 bases and J by 5 bases, with 19 bases between. Germline V gives CDR1 SGHTA, CDR2 FQGNSA. The CDR3 DNA reads as TGTGCCAGCAGCTTCTTTGCTGGAGGTGTTGGAACTGAAGCTTTCTTT. It specifies CASSFFAGGVGTEAFF.

The chain joins TRBV15 to TRBJ2-7; 8 nucleotides align to TRBD1. The CDR3 spans 14 residues. J was trimmed by 3 bases and V by 2 bases; bases with no gene match: 3. Germline V lookup: CDR1 LNHNV, CDR2 YYDKDF (reference sequence). CDR3 sequence: CATSRRQGNYEQYF. CDR3 coding DNA: TGTGCCACCAGCAGACGACAGGGGAACTACGAGCAGTACTTC.

The J gene is TRBJ2-5, the V gene TRBV11-2; D may be TRBD2 (5 bases). The germline gives CDR1 SGHAT, CDR2 FQNNGV. The CDR3 extends over 13 amino acids. Deletions cut 0 bases from V and 5 bases from J, with 7 bases between. The CDR3, as DNA: TGTGCCAGCAGCTTAGAAAGGAGGGAGACCCAGTACTTC. Its protein is CASSLERRETQYF.

The CDR3 here is CASSPTGDNSPLHF. The CDR3 nucleotides are TGTGCCAGCAGCCCGACAGGGGACAATTCACCCCTCCACTTT. The chain joins TRBV7-9 to TRBJ1-6; 8 nucleotides align to TRBD1. This CDR3 spans 14 amino acids. With 5 bases clipped from V and 7 bases from J, the junction kept 4 bases outside the gene matches. Per the germline V gene, CDR1 is SEHNR and CDR2 is FQNEAQ (reference sequence).

The DNA of the CDR3 is TGTGCCAGCAGCCCAGGTACAGGGGGCGCTTTTAATGAAAAACTGTTTTTT. This gives the protein CASSPGTGGAFNEKLFF. V usage is TRBV4-2 and J usage is TRBJ1-4, with 9 bases aligning to TRBD1. Germline values: CDR1 LGHNA, CDR2 YNFKEQ. This CDR3 spans 17 amino acids. With 4 bases clipped from V and 4 bases from J, the junction kept 10 bases outside the gene matches.

This chain joins TRBV30 and TRBJ1-2, with D possibly matching TRBD1 (6 bases). The CDR3 runs to 14 residues. V was shortened by 0 bases and J by 7 bases, with 15 bases between the two germline ends. Germline CDR1 reads GTSNPN; CDR2 reads SVGIG (reference sequence). CDR3 nucleotides: TGTGCCTGGAGTGTAACCGGGGGGGCAAGTGGCTACACCTTC. Its protein is CAWSVTGGASGYTF.